This TCR beta chain was recovered during a study of blood T cells in healthy people across ages. Study-level information: Template-switching capture recovered about one barcoded beta molecule per two T cells.

Study observations and caveats: The study found more naive CD4+ cells and higher diversity in long-lived than aged donors. There was a strong correlation between TCR beta diversity and naive T cell percentage.

Alongside a J-beta primer mix, a sample-barcoded 5' primer served in a second PCR lasting about 7 to 12 cycles. Per sample, CDR3-containing paired-end reads numbered at least 2.5 million. In TCRdb, the 5' RACE reads were re-called with MiXCR into one record per CDR3 protein. The repertoire has approximately 830,000 distinct CDR3 sequences, 55% to 65% of them found once; the top ten carry around a quarter. The germline V gene has CDR1 MNHEY and CDR2 SVGAGI. The CDR3 length is 14 residues. Concerning this clonotype itself: The antigen is undetermined.

This clonotype was sampled from a man aged 25-45 years in good health. Sequenced input: blood. V and J are TRBV6-5 and TRBJ2-5, with a possible D match to TRBD2 (6 bases). The J call is doubtful: the DNA matches TRBJ2-7 better. CDR3 amino acids: CASAPKRATYEQYF. CDR3 sequence (DNA): TGTGCCAGCGCGCCAAAGCGGGCAACCTACGAGCAGTACTTC.